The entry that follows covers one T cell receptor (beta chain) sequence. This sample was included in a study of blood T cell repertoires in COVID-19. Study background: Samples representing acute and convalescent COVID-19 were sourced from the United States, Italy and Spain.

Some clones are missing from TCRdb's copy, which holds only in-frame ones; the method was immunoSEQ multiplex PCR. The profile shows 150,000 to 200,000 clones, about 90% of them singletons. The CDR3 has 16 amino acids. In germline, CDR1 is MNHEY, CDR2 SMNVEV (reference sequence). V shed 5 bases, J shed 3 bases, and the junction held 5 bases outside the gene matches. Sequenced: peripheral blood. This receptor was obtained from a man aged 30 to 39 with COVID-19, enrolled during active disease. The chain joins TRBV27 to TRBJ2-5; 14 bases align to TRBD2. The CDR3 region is CASSPRLAGGKETQYF. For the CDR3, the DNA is TGTGCCAGCAGTCCACGACTAGCGGGGGGGAAAGAGACCCAGTACTTC.